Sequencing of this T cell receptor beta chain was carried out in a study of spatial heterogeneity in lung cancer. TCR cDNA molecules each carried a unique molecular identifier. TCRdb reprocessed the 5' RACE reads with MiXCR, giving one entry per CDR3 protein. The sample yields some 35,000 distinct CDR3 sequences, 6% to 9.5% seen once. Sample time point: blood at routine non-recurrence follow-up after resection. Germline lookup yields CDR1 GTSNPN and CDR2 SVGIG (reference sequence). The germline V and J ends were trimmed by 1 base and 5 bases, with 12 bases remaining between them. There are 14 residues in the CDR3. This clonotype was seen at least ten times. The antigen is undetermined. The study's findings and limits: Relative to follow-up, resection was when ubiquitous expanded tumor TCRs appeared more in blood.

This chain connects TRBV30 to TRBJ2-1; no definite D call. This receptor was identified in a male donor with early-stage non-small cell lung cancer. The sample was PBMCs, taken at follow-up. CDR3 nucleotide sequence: TGTGCCTGGAGTGAGTGGCCGGAGAACAATGAGCAGTTCTTC. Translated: CAWSEWPENNEQFF.